This T cell receptor beta chain was found in a study of shared clonotypes between healthy human individuals. Broader study findings: As a rule, naive subsets had a larger estimated richness than memory subsets. Unshared clonotypes carried lower generation probabilities than those common to all four donors.

Generated by immunoSEQ multiplex PCR, the TCRdb table keeps only in-frame clones and is missing some. The sample lists more than 500,000 clones; approximately 95% were seen once. Germline values: CDR1 MNHEY, CDR2 SMNVEV (reference sequence). This CDR3 spans 15 amino acids. Trimming left V 3 bases short and J 1 base short, with 13 bases between. All participating donors were Caucasian adults from Nashville, Tennessee. Subsets obtained from CD4+ cells comprised CD45RA+ naive and CD45RA-negative memory cells. Concerning this clone: Its antigen is not known.

Sequencing was performed on naive CD4+ T cells sorted from blood. Sample subset: CD45RA+ positively selected. The chain is built from TRBV27 and TRBJ2-7; D remains ambiguous. This sequence was found in a woman in her twenties or thirties in good health. CDR3 loop: CASSFEAGTSYEQYF. The CDR3 DNA sequence: TGTGCCAGCAGTTTTGAGGCAGGCACATCCTACGAGCAGTACTTC.